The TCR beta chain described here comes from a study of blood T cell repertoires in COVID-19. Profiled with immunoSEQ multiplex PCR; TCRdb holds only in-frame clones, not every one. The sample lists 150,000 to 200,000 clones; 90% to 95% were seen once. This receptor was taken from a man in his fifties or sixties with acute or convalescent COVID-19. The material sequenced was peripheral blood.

The CDR3 spells CASSQEGWGTEQFF. The CDR3 coding sequence is TGCGCCAGCAGCCAAGAGGGCTGGGGCACTGAGCAGTTCTTC. The chain employs TRBV4-3 and TRBJ2-1; D may be TRBD1 (5 bases). CDR3 length equals 14 residues. Per the germline V gene, CDR1 is LGHNA and CDR2 is YSLEER. V lost 0 bases to trimming and J lost 9 bases, with 12 bases between them.